This TCR beta chain was identified in a study of blood T cells in healthy people across ages (dated by TCRdb to 2014 to 2015). About the investigation overall: Template switching captured roughly one uniquely barcoded TCR beta cDNA molecule per two T cells in model experiments. For two donors (one aged 18 to 30 and one aged 80 or older), the study analyzed two additional independent replicas of 1 million unique cDNA reads from the same blood draw. To avoid experimental bias, donors of different ages were spread randomly across the sequencing lanes. The study measured age-related changes in TCR beta repertoire diversity using deep sequencing normalized with unique cDNA molecular identifiers. Four age groups were formed from the donors: young (average about 16 years), middle-aged (approximately 40), aged (roughly 58) and long-lived (about 80). General findings and caveats noted by the study authors: There was a strong correlation between observed TCR beta diversity and the percentage of naive T cells measured by flow cytometry. Estimates of total diversity based on one million sequenced T cells were regarded as lower bounds and as underestimates. Compared with the aged group, the long-lived group had more naive CD4+ T cells, fewer expanded clones and increased TCR diversity, suggesting age selection. As age increased, observed TCR beta diversity per million T cells dropped in a roughly linear way, and a significant reduction was already evident by age approximately 40. The CMV infection status of donors was not known, potentially confounding age-related changes in expanded clonotypes. Because profiling used bulk unsorted PBMCs, naive and antigen-experienced compartments could not be compared conclusively.

Receptors were amplified or captured by 5' RACE. Sequencing was performed on an Illumina HiSeq 2500. A second PCR of 7 to 11 cycles was performed with a sample-barcoded 5' primer and a J-beta primer mix. A unique molecular identifier was introduced onto each TCR beta cDNA molecule by a template-switch 5' adaptor carrying 12 random nucleotides. Each sample yielded at least 2.5 million CDR3-containing paired-end reads. First-strand cDNA was synthesized from all RNA with the Mint cDNA synthesis kit, primed by a TRBC-specific oligonucleotide. After uracil-DNA glycosylase treatment, a first 18-cycle PCR used universal primers M1SS and BC2_uni_R on all cDNA. From the authors' description of their analysis: Each sample was normalized by randomly selecting 1 million high-quality reads, each carrying a distinct molecular identifier. Reads sharing molecular identifiers were discarded rather than binned into consensus sequences. MiTCR, set to a Q25 quality threshold and the strictest error-elimination algorithm, was used for CDR3 identification, clonotype clustering and error correction. A nonparametric unseen species model using Euler transformation provided a lower-bound estimate of total TCR beta diversity. TCRdb reran the public reads through fastp at Q25 and MiXCR, keeping productive beta chains. Each CDR3 protein gets just one entry, which takes the most common genes and DNA from the rows behind it. The V and J calls were determined by TCRdb, not by the authors. This sample holds over a million distinct CDR3 sequences; less than 50% were observed only once. The biggest ten clones account for 18% of the sample.

Systemically healthy Caucasian individuals from Russia, some 36 in total and aged about 6 to 100 years, were included as donors. Around 9.9 milliliters of peripheral blood were collected from each donor into EDTA-treated Vacutainer tubes. PBMCs were isolated by Ficoll-Paque density-gradient centrifugation, with at least 6 million obtained per sample. Total RNA was extracted from PBMCs with Trizol reagent, with at least 5 micrograms obtained per sample. For every donor, flow cytometry on a PBMC aliquot measured the percentage of naive CD45RAhigh/CD27high T cells. About this clonotype itself: Its binding antigen is unknown. The junction differs from germline at one of its ends, possibly a read error.

The receptor was derived from a woman aged 60 to 75 in good health. What was sequenced was blood.

The CDR3 reads CACSSYSGSEYEQYF. The nucleotide sequence reads as follows: TGTGCCTGCAGCTCATATAGCGGGAGTGAGTACGAGCAGTACTTC. Recombination connected TRBV7-2 to TRBJ2-7, with 9 central nucleotides matching TRBD2. The CDR1 and CDR2 encoded by the germline V gene are SGHTA and FQGNSA. The CDR3 runs 15 amino acids, cysteine and phenylalanine included. The retained sequence is limited to the CDR3, 45 bases, with the frame set at the first base.